Sequencing of this T cell receptor beta chain was carried out in a study of neoadjuvant nivolumab and ipilimumab in lung cancer (dated by TCRdb to 2020 to 2022). With respect to the entire study: Nivolumab was given at 3 mg/kg intravenously on days 1, 15 and 29, and the combination arm added ipilimumab 1 mg/kg on day 1 only. For each study arm, the primary endpoint of the trial was the rate of major pathologic response (MPR) in the intention-to-treat population. The trial treated about 45 patients with operable NSCLC: approximately 23 were randomized to nivolumab monotherapy and 21 to nivolumab plus ipilimumab. The study compared TCR repertoires in pretherapy (baseline) peripheral blood with TCR repertoires in tumors resected at surgery following neoadjuvant immune checkpoint blockade. Matched pretherapy and resected tumor pairs were analyzed for seven patients: four treated with nivolumab and three with nivolumab plus ipilimumab.

Libraries were built with the immunoSEQ multiplex PCR assay. In the authors' own workflow: Richness and clonality were used to summarize the repertoires, and clones that significantly expanded or contracted between pre- and post-therapy samples were identified. TCRdb's version of the immuneACCESS table is confined to in-frame rearrangements and falls short of the full clone set. An unresolved V gene accounts for under half of the shortfall where checked; the remainder is of unknown origin. V and J calls and clone size are those listed in that table; D and trimming were worked out from the DNA. Here the sample has 25,000 to 30,000 clones; about 76% occur a single time. 15% to 20% of the sample rests with the top ten. On this clone itself: Its antigen is unknown. The record has no base qualities; no much larger clone is one base away.

CDR1 and CDR2 were assigned from the germline V gene (reference sequence) as SGHKS and YYEKEE. A distance of 12 bases separates the germline ends of V and J, which lose 5 bases and 0 bases respectively. The CDR3 starts with the cysteine, ends with the phenylalanine, and has 15 residues. Just CDR3 DNA is preserved here, 45 bases in frame from base 1. Reading the label with the study, this specimen's time point is: at surgical resection after neoadjuvant nivolumab +/- ipilimumab. The samples were taken from NEOSTAR, a phase 2 randomized trial in operable NSCLC that tested neoadjuvant nivolumab or nivolumab plus ipilimumab, followed by surgery. What the research found in general, with its limitations: Greater TCR richness and clonality were observed in resected tumors than in tumor-adjacent uninvolved lung, and increases were observed in more dual-therapy-treated tumors. From pretherapy to surgery, tumor T-cell richness and clonality increased in three of three dual-therapy tumors but in only two of four nivolumab-treated tumors. TCR richness in pretherapy blood showed a positive correlation with richness in tumors resected after neoadjuvant therapy (Spearman R of about 0.82). A small number of samples underwent TCR sequencing. No significant correlation was found between TCR clonality and pathologic tumor regression, and only a single major-pathologic-response sample was available for the analysis of TCR clonality versus pathologic tumor regression.

The receptor's source is an adult with non-small cell lung cancer. Material: tumor tissue, obtained after neoadjuvant nivolumab, alone or with ipilimumab, at or shortly before surgery. The chain couples TRBV5-5 to TRBJ2-1; no D segment can be confidently identified. The CDR3 amino acid sequence is: CASRLDPSSYNEQFF. Here is the DNA: TGTGCCAGCAGACTGGACCCAAGCTCCTACAATGAGCAGTTCTTC.